The 9 T cell receptor beta chains below come from one sample, sequenced in a study of T cells in Graves' hyperthyroidism and ophthalmopathy. TCR beta CDR3 regions were amplified from RNA transcripts. The study used the HTBI primer set for a first-round RT-PCR of the TCR CDR3. TCRdb re-analysed the multiplex PCR reads in MiXCR, keeping a single row per CDR3 protein. The sample consists of over 500,000 distinct CDR3 sequences, about 16% of them appearing once. The specimen sequenced was blood. Receptors originate from a woman aged 25 to 45 with Graves' ophthalmopathy.

This clonotype was counted many times. J is TRBJ2-7 and V is TRBV20-1, with D possibly matching TRBD2 (6 bases). Trimming left V 8 bases short and J 3 bases short, with 17 bases between. CDR1 is DFQATT, CDR2 SNEGSKA, per germline (reference sequence). The CDR3 has 13 amino acids. CDR3 in amino acids: CSMGLATHYEQYF. The CDR3 DNA reads TGCAGTATGGGTCTAGCGACCCACTACGAGCAGTACTTC.

This clonotype was found many times. The V and J genes are TRBV30 and TRBJ1-2; D is uncertain. Germline values: CDR1 GTSNPN, CDR2 SVGIG (reference sequence). V lost 5 bases, J lost 2 bases, and 9 bases lay in between. CDR3 size: 12 residues. The DNA for the CDR3 is TGTGCCTGGGAAGGAGGGAACTATGGCTACACCTTC. This sequence encodes CAWEGGNYGYTF.

The chain uses TRBV19 and TRBJ1-2; no reliable D call. Per germline, CDR1 LNHDA and CDR2 SQIVND (reference sequence). This CDR3 spans 12 amino acids. V dropped 3 bases and J dropped 13 bases, with 15 bases sitting between them. CDR3 region: CASSILSSGPTF. DNA of the CDR3: TGTGCCAGTAGTATTTTGTCTTCCGGGCCCACCTTC.

Only a few counts were recorded for this clonotype. It may be a read error: a sequence one base away is much more abundant. The rearrangement uses TRBV28 and TRBJ1-2, with TRBD1 as a possible D gene (5 bases). The CDR3 extends over 15 amino acids. Germline V lookup: CDR1 MDHEN, CDR2 SYDVKM. Written as DNA, the CDR3 is TGTGCCAGCAGTTCCAGCTCGACAGTCAACTATGGCTACATCTTC. Its protein product is CASSSSSTVNYGYIF.

The chain joins TRBV6-1 to TRBJ1-5; 9 bases are shared with TRBD1. CDR3 length: 14 residues. Losses at the gene ends were 7 bases for V and 5 bases for J; bases not matched to a gene: 6. The V gene's germline CDR1 is MNHNS and CDR2 SASEGT. The chain's CDR3 is CASKETGGHQPQHF. The CDR3 nucleotides read TGTGCCAGCAAGGAGACAGGGGGACATCAGCCCCAGCATTTT.

This clonotype was detected many times. The V gene is TRBV20-1, the J gene TRBJ1-5, with TRBD1 matching over 8 bases. Germline CDR1 reads DFQATT; CDR2 reads SNEGSKA (reference sequence). This CDR3 contains 14 residues. V gave up 1 base and J gave up 6 bases; unmatched junction bases: 5. CDR3 sequence reads: CSARGGQGGQPQHF. The CDR3, as DNA: TGCAGTGCTAGAGGCGGACAGGGTGGTCAGCCCCAGCATTTT.

This clonotype was seen at least ten times. The rearrangement joins TRBV2 to TRBJ2-2; 7 bases map to TRBD2. Germline CDR1 is SNHLY and CDR2 is FYNNEI. There are 14 residues in the CDR3. The ends lost 10 bases at V and 0 bases at J; junction bases unmatched: 5. The DNA for the CDR3 is TGTGCCAATGGCCTAGCGGCGAACACCGGGGAGCTGTTTTTT. This sequence encodes CANGLAANTGELFF.

V is TRBV6-1 and J is TRBJ2-3; TRBD2 is a possible D gene (6 bases). This CDR3 has 14 amino acids. Germline CDR1 MNHNS, CDR2 SASEGT. The ends were cut back, 5 bases at V and 4 bases at J, with 13 bases in the middle. CDR3 amino acids: CASSPPREPDTQYF. CDR3 DNA sequence: TGTGCCAGCAGTCCCCCCCGGGAGCCAGATACGCAGTATTTT.

The chain combines TRBV12-5 with TRBJ2-7; 10 bases are shared with TRBD2. V lost 5 bases, J lost 7 bases, and 17 bases stayed unmatched. This CDR3 has 17 amino acids. CDR1 LGHNT and CDR2 FRNRAP come from the germline V gene. The CDR3 DNA sequence: TGTGCTAGTGGTCCCTTCGGTCGAAGCGGGAGGGGGTGTGAGCAGTACTTC. Protein: CASGPFGRSGRGCEQYF. The variable domain in full, with the rest retrieved from reference TRBV12-5 and TRBJ2-7, is DARVTQTPRHKVTEMGQEVTMRCQPILGHNTVFWYRQTMMQGLELLAYFRNRAPLDDSGMPKDRFSAEMPDATLATLKIQPSEPRDSAVYFCASGPFGRSGRGCEQYFGPGTRLTVT.